Listed here are 5 T cell receptor beta chains from one sample, sequenced in a study of T cell responses to AZD1222 COVID-19 vaccine. The table came from immunoSEQ multiplex PCR; TCRdb's copy has only in-frame clones and leaves some out. Of around 140,000 clones listed, roughly 87% are singletons. This specimen was peripheral blood, taken on day 0 of AZD1222 vaccination. The source is an adult in good health.

J is TRBJ2-7 and V is TRBV4-2, with 7 bases aligning to TRBD2. This CDR3 is 15 amino acids long. Germline lookup yields CDR1 LGHNA and CDR2 YNFKEQ. V lost 0 bases and J lost 6; bases outside the gene matches: 8. CDR3 coding DNA: TGTGCCAGCAGCCAAGATGCGGCTACGGGAGGCGAGCAGTACTTC. Its protein product is CASSQDAATGGEQYF.

The rearrangement uses TRBV28 and TRBJ1-1; D may be TRBD1 (6 bases). This CDR3 has 14 amino acids. Germline V gene lookup returns CDR1 MDHEN and CDR2 SYDVKM. V gave up 3 bases and J gave up 4 bases, with 12 bases separating them. CDR3 nucleotide sequence: TGTGCCAGCAGTTTTGGGGGGCCGGGCACTGAAGCTTTCTTT. Its protein is CASSFGGPGTEAFF.

CDR3 amino acids: CASSSGLAAYGELFF. DNA for the CDR3: TGTGCCAGCAGCTCGGGACTAGCGGCATACGGGGAGCTGTTTTTT. The chain recombines TRBV7-3 with TRBJ2-2, with 11 bases matching TRBD2. With V trimmed by 4 bases and J by 7 bases, 5 bases remained unmatched. Looked up from germline, CDR1 is SGHTA and CDR2 is FQGTGA. CDR3 length: 15 amino acids.

The gene calls are TRBV9 and TRBJ1-2; D not resolved. V was clipped by 0 bases and J by 6 bases, with 12 bases between them. CDR3 size: 14 residues. The V gene's germline CDR1 is SGDLS and CDR2 YYNGEE. The CDR3: CASSVAGKVNGYTF. In DNA, the CDR3 is TGTGCCAGCAGCGTAGCGGGCAAAGTAAATGGCTACACCTTC.

This clone has a single count. CDR3 in amino acids: CASSNGTLGNQPQHF. CDR3 DNA: TGTGCCAGCAGCAACGGGACTTTAGGCAATCAGCCCCAGCATTTT. The rearrangement links TRBV21-1 to TRBJ1-5. TRBV21-1 is assigned pseudogene status. This CDR3 has 15 residues.